This T cell receptor beta chain stems from a study of blood T cell repertoires in COVID-19. Study as a whole: PBMCs, B-cell-depleted T cells, or T cells were the source of the cDNA or gDNA that made up the material.

This CDR3 is built from 14 residues. Trimming stripped 2 bases from V and 3 bases from J, with 8 bases between. The germline V gene has CDR1 SGHAT and CDR2 FQNNGV. Study processing details: Cell counts per sample came from amplifying reference gene primers. Profiled with immunoSEQ multiplex PCR; TCRdb holds only in-frame clones, not every one. The DNA was the basis for D and trimming; V, J and clone size are from that table. The top ten hold 20% to 25% of the sample, which has about 74,000 clones, roughly three quarters seen once. The chain has TRBV11-2 and TRBJ2-1, with D possibly being TRBD1 (6 bases). Source material: peripheral blood. The sequence came from a man between 65 and 85 years old with acute or convalescent COVID-19. CDR3 region: CASSLMDSYNEQFF. The CDR3 DNA reads TGTGCCAGCAGCTTAATGGACAGCTACAATGAGCAGTTCTTC.